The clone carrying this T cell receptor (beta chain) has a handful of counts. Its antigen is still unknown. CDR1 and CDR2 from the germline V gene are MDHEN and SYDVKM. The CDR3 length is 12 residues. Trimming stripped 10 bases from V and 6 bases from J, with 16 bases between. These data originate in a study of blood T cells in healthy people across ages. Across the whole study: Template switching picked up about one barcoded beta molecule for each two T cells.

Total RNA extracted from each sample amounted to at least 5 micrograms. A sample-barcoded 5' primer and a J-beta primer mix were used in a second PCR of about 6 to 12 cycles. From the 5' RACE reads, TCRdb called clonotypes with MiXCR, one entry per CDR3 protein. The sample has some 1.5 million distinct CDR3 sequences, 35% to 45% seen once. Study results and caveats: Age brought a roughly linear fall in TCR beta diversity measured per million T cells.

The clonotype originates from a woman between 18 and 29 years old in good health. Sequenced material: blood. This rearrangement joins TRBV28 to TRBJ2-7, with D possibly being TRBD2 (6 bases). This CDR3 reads CATLRGVREQYF. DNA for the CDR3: TGTGCCACCCTTCGCGGGGTCCGCGAGCAGTACTTC.